This record looks at one T cell receptor beta chain sequence and its context. The antigen is undetermined. The source of the sample is a study of Ad26.COV2.S vaccination and SARS-CoV-2 variants. Regarding the study as a whole: Reported findings describe substantial breadth in spike-specific CD8+ and CD4+ T cell responses following vaccination. Breadth and depth estimates from TCRs may understate total T cell responses.

The protocol was immunoSEQ multiplex PCR, while the TCRdb copy is restricted to in-frame clones and leaves out a portion. Found here are roughly 300,000 clones, around 89% of them singletons; the top ten hold approximately 5.9%. The germline gives CDR1 SGHRS, CDR2 YFSETQ. V lost 3 bases and J 2 bases, leaving 6 bases between the germline ends. The length of the CDR3 is 12 residues. This sample's treatment: roughly 18 received Ad26.COV2.S at low or high dose, single or two shots; five or six received placebo; per-sample allocation not given. Vaccine and placebo recipients were sampled on day 63 after the first injection. Ad26 vector vaccine expressed Wuhan-strain SARS-CoV-2 spike.

This TCR was sampled from a person aged 18-60 years who received the Ad26.COV2.S COVID-19 vaccine or a placebo. Material: peripheral blood, obtained in a trial of Ad26.COV2.S vaccine versus placebo. The chain uses TRBV5-1 and TRBJ2-7; D is uncertain. The CDR3 is CASSSSAYEQYF. The CDR3 DNA reads TGCGCCAGCAGCTCGTCGGCCTACGAGCAGTACTTC.